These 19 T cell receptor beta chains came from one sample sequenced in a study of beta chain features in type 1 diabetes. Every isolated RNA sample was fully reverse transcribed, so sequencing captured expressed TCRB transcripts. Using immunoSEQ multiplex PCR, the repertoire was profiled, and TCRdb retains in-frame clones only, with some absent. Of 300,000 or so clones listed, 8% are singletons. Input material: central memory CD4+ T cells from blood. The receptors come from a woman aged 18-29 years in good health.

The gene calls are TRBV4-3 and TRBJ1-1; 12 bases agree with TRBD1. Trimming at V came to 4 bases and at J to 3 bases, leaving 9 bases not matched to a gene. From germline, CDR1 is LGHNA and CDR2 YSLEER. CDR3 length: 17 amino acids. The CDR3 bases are TGCGCCAGCAGCCCGAGGGACAGGGGGCGTAAGGACACTGAAGCTTTCTTT. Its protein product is CASSPRDRGRKDTEAFF.

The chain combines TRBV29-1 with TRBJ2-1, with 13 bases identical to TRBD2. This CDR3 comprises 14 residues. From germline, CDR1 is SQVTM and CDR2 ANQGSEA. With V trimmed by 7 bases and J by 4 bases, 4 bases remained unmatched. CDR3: CSGRGLAGYNEQFF. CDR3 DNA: TGCAGCGGTCGGGGACTAGCGGGGTACAATGAGCAGTTCTTC.

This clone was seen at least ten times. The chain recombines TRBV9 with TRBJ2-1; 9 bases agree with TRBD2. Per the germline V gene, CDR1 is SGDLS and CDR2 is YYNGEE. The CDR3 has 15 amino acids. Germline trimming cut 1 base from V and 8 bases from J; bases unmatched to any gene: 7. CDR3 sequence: CASSVKFSGSDEQFF. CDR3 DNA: TGTGCCAGCAGCGTAAAGTTTAGCGGGAGTGATGAGCAGTTCTTC.

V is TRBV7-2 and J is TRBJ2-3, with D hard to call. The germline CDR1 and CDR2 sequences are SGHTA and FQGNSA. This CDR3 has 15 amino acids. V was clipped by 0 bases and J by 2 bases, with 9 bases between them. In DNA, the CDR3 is TGTGCCAGCAGCTTAGCGTCTGGATACACAGATACGCAGTATTTT. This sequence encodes CASSLASGYTDTQYF.

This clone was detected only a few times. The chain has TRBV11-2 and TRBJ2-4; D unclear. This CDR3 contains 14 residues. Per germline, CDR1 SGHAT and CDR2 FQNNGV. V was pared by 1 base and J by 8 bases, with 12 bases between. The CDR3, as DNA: TGTGCCAGCAGCTTAGGGACCCAAGGAGACATTCAGTACTTC. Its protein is CASSLGTQGDIQYF.

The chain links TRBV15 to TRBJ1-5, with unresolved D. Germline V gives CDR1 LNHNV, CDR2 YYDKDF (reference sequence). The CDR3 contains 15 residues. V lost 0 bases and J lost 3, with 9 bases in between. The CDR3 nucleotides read TGTGCCACCAGCAGAGATCCCGGTGTCAATCAGCCCCAGCATTTT. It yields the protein CATSRDPGVNQPQHF.

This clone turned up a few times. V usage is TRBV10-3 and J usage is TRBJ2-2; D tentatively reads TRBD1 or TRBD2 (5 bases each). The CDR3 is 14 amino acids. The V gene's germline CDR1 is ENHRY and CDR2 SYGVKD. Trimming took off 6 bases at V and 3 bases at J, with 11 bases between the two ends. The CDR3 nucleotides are TGTGCCATCAGCCGGGACGGCTACACCGGGGAGCTGTTTTTT. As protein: CAISRDGYTGELFF.

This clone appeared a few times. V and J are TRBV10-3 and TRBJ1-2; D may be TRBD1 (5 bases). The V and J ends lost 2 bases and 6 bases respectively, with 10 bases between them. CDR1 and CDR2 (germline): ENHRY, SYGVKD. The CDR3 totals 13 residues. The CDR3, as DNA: TGTGCCATCAGTGAGAGGGGCGAAGATGGCTACACCTTC. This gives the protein CAISERGEDGYTF.

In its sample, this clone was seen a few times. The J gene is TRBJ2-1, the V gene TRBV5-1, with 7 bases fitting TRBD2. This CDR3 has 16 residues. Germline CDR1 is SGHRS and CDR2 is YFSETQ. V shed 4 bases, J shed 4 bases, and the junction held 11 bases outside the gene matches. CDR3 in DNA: TGCGCCAGCAGCCCCCTAACTAGCGACCCTTACAATGAGCAGTTCTTC. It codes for CASSPLTSDPYNEQFF.

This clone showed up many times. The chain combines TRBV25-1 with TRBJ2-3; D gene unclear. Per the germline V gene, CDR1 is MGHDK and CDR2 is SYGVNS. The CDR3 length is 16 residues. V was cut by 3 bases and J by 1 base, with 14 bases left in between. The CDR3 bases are TGTGCCAGCAGTGACCCCCCCGCGGTCGGCACAGATACGCAGTATTTT. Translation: CASSDPPAVGTDTQYF.

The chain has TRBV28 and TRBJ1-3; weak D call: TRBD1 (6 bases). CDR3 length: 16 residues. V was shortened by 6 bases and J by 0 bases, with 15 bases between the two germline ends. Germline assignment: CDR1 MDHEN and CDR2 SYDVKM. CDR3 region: CASSSSGHSSGNTIYF. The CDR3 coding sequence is TGTGCCAGCAGCTCCTCGGGACATAGCTCTGGAAACACCATATATTTT.

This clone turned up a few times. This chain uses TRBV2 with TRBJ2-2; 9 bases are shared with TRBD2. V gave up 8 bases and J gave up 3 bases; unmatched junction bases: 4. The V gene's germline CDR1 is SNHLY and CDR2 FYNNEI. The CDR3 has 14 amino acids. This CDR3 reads CASGLAGYTGELFF. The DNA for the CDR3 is TGTGCCAGCGGTCTAGCGGGGTACACCGGGGAGCTGTTTTTT.

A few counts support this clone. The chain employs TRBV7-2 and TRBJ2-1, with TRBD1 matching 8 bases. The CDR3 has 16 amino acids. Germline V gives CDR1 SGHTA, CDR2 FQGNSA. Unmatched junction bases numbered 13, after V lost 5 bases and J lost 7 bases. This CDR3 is CASSAPGQVNSNEQFF. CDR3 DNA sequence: TGTGCCAGCAGCGCACCGGGACAGGTGAACTCAAATGAGCAGTTCTTC.

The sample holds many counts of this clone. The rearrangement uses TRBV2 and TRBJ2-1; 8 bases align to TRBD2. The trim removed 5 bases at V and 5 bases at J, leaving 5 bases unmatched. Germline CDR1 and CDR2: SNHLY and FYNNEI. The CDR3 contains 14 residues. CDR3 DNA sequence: TGTGCCAGCAGTAGGGGGACTAGAAACAATGAGCAGTTCTTC. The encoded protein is CASSRGTRNNEQFF.

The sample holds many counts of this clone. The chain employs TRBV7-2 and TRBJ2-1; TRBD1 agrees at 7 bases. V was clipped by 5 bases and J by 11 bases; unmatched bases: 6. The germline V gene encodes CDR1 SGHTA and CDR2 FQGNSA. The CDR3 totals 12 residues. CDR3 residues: CASSANRGQQFF. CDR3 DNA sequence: TGTGCCAGCAGCGCCAACAGGGGACAGCAGTTCTTC.

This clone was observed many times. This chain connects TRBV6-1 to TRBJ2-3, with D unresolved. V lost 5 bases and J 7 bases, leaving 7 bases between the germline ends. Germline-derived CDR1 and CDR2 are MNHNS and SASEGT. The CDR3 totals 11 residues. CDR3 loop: CASSRAYTQYF. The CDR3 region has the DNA TGTGCCAGCAGTCGAGCGTATACGCAGTATTTT.

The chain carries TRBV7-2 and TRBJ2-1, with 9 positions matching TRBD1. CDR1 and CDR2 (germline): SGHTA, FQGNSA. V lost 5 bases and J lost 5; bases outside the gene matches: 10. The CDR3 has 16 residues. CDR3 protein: CASSAKTGTGNNEQFF. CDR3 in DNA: TGTGCCAGCAGCGCGAAGACCGGGACAGGGAACAATGAGCAGTTCTTC.

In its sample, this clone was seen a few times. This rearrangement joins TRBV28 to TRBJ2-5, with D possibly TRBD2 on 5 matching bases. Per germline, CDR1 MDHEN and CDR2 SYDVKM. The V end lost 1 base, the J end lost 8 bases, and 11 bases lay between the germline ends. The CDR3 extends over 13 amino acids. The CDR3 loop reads CASSLSEGGTQYF. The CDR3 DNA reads TGTGCCAGCAGTTTATCCGAGGGTGGAACCCAGTACTTC.

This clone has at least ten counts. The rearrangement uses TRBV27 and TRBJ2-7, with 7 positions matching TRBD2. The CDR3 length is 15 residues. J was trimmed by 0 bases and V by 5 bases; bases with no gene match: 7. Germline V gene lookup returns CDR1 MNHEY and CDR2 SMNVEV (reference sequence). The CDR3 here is CASSIKAGNSYEQYF. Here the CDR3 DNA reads TGTGCCAGCAGTATAAAAGCGGGAAACTCCTACGAGCAGTACTTC.